This TCR beta chain was sequenced during a study of cytomegalovirus exposure and HLA in healthy donors. Overall study context: A preliminary data release comprised about 85 million unique TCRs obtained from HLA-typed donors. Assignment to the Caucasian-associated ancestry cluster applied to around 76% of the approximately 400 genotyped donors.

V lost 1 base and J 4 bases, leaving 10 bases between the germline ends. The CDR3 runs to 14 residues. Germline CDR1 SGHTA, CDR2 FQGNSA. PCR employed 60 Vbeta and 13 Jbeta primers. The data were produced by immunoSEQ multiplex PCR, yet TCRdb's version contains in-frame clones alone and is incomplete. Seen in this sample are approximately 110,000 clones; the ten most common clones hold roughly 3.5%. The sequenced sample was PBMCs. This chain uses TRBV7-2 with TRBJ1-1, with D uncertain. This clonotype was obtained from a man aged 18 to 29 in good health and CMV-seronegative. CDR3 protein: CASSLVSVRTEAFF. The CDR3 bases are TGTGCCAGCAGCTTAGTCAGTGTCCGCACTGAAGCTTTCTTT.